In this sample, the clone carrying this T cell receptor (beta chain) turned up once. The antigen is not known. These data belong to a study of cytomegalovirus exposure and HLA in healthy donors. Points from the study as a whole: A list of approximately 160 TCR beta chains associated with cytomegalovirus was given.

This PCR relied on a set of 60 Vbeta primers and 13 Jbeta primers. Assay used: immunoSEQ multiplex PCR; TCRdb lists only in-frame clones, some missing. The sample includes about 200,000 clones, 80% to 90% of them seen just once. There are 15 residues in the CDR3. The V gene end was trimmed by 2 bases and the J gene end by 5 bases; junction bases not matched to a gene: 4. The germline CDR1 and CDR2 sequences are LNHDA and SQIVND (reference sequence). The sequence was collected from a man aged 25 to 40 in good health and CMV-seronegative. The sequenced material came from PBMCs. The chain is built from TRBV19 and TRBJ2-7, with 12 nucleotides matching TRBD2. In DNA, the CDR3 is TGTGCCAGTAGTATACTAGCGGGGGGGCACAACGAGCAGTACTTC. It is translated as CASSILAGGHNEQYF.